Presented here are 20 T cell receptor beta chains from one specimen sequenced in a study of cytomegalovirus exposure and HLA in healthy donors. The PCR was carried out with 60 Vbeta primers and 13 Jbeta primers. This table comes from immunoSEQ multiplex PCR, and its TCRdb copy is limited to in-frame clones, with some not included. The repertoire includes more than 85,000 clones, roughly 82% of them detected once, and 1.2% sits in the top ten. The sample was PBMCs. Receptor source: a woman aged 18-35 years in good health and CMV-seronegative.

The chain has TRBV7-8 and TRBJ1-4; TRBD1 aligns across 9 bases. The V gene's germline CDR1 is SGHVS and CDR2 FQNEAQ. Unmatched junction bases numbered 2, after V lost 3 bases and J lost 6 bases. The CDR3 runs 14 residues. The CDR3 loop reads CASSFRDRDEKLFF. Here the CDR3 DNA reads TGTGCCAGCAGCTTCCGGGACAGGGATGAAAAACTGTTTTTT. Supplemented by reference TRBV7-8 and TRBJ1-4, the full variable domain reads GAGVSQSPRYKVAKRGQDVALRCDPISGHVSLFWYQQALGQGPEFLTYFQNEAQLDKSGLPSDRFFAERPEGSVSTLKIQRTQQEDSAVYLCASSFRDRDEKLFFGSGTQLSVL.

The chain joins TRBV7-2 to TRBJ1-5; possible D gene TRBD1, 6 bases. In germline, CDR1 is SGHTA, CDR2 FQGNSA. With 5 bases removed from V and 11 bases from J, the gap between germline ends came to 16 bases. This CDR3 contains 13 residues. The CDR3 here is CASSLRQDLAQHF. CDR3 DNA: TGTGCCAGCAGCCTACGACAGGATTTGGCCCAGCATTTT.

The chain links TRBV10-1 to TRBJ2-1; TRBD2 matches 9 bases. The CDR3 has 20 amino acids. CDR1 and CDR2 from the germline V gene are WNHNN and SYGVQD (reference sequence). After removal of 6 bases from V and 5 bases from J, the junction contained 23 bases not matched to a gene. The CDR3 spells CASSQEGLAGLGIGHNEQFF. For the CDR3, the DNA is TGCGCCAGCAGCCAGGAGGGGCTAGCGGGGTTGGGGATTGGACACAATGAGCAGTTCTTC.

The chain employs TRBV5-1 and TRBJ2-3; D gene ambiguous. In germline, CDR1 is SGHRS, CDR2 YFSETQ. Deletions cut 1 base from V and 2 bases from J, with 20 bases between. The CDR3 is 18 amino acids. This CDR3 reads CASSLLAVGFEDTDTQYF. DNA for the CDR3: TGCGCCAGCAGCTTGTTGGCTGTCGGGTTTGAGGACACAGATACGCAGTATTTT.

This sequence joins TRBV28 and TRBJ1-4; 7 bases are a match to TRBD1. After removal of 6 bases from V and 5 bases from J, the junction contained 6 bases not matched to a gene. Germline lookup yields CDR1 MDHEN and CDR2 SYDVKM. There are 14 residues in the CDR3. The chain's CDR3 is CASSRDRRNEKLFF. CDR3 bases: TGTGCCAGCAGCAGGGACAGAAGGAATGAAAAACTGTTTTTT.

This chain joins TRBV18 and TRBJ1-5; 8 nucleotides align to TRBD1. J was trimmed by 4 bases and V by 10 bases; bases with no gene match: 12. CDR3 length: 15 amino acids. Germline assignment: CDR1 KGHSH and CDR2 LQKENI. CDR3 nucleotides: TGTGCCACTTCGAGGGGGGGGACAGGTAATCAGCCCCAGCATTTT. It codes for CATSRGGTGNQPQHF.

The CDR3 sequence is CASSSPGQGQTQYF. CDR3 DNA sequence: TGCGCCAGCAGCTCCCCGGGACAGGGCCAGACCCAGTACTTC. This sequence joins TRBV5-1 and TRBJ2-5; 9 bases match TRBD1. V lost 3 bases to trimming and J lost 6 bases; unmatched junction nucleotides: 6. The CDR3 loop spans 14 amino acids. CDR1 and CDR2 (germline): SGHRS, YFSETQ.

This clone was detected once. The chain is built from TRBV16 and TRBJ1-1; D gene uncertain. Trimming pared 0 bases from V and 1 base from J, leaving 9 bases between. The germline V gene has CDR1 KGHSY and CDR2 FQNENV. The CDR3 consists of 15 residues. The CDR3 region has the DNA TGTGCCAGCAGCCAATCGATTCCGGGGAACACTGAAGCTTTCTTT. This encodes CASSQSIPGNTEAFF.

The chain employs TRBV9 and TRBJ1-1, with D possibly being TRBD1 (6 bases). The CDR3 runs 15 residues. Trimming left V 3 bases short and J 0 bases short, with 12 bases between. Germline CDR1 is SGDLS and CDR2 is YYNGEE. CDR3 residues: CASSGGGGLNTEAFF. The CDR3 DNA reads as TGTGCCAGCAGCGGGGGTGGGGGCCTGAACACTGAAGCTTTCTTT.

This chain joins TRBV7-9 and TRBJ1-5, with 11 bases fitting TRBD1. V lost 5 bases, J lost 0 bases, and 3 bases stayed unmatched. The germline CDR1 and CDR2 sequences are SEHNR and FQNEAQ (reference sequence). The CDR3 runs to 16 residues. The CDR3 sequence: CASSQGTGGSNQPQHF. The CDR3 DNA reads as TGTGCCAGCAGCCAAGGGACAGGGGGTAGCAATCAGCCCCAGCATTTT.

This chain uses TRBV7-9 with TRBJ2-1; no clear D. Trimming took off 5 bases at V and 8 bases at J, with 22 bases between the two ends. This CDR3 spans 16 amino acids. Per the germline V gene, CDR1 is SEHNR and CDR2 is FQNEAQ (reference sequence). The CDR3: CASSAALERPHDEQFF. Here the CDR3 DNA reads TGTGCCAGCAGCGCCGCTTTAGAACGCCCCCATGATGAGCAGTTCTTC.

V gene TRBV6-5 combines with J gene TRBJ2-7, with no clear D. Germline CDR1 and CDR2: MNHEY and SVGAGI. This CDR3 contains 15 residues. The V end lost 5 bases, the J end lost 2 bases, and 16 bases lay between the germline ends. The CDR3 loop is CASSPSLGGTYEQYF. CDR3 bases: TGTGCCAGCAGTCCATCTCTCGGTGGTACCTACGAGCAGTACTTC.

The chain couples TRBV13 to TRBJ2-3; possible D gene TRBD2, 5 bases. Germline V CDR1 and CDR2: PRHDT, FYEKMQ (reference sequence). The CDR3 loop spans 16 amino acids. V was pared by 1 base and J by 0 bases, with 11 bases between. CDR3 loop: CASSLATAASTDTQYF. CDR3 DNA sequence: TGTGCCAGCAGCTTAGCTACAGCGGCCAGCACAGATACGCAGTATTTT.

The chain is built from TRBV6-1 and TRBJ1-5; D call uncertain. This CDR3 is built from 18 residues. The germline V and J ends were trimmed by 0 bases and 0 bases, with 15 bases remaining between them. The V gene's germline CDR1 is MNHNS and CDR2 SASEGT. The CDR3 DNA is TGTGCCAGCAGTGAAGCTACTGACTTCCACTATAGCAATCAGCCCCAGCATTTT. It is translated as CASSEATDFHYSNQPQHF.

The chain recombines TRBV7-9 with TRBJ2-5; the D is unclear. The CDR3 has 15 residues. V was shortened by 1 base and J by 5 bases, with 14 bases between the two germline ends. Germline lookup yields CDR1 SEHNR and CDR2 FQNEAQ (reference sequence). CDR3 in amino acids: CASSLGYGGFETQYF. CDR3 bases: TGTGCCAGCAGCTTAGGGTACGGCGGCTTCGAGACCCAGTACTTC.

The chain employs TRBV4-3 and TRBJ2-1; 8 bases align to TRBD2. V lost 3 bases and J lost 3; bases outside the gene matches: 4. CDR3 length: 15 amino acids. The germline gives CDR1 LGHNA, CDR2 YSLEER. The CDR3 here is CASSQGLAGYNEQFF. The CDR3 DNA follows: TGCGCCAGCAGCCAGGGGCTAGCGGGCTACAATGAGCAGTTCTTC.

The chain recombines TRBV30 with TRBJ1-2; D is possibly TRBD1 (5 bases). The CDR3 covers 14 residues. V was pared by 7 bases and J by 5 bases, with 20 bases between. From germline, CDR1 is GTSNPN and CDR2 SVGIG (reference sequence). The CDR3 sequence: CAFAGTYAPYGYTF. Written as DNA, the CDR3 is TGTGCCTTCGCGGGGACTTACGCTCCTTATGGCTACACCTTC.

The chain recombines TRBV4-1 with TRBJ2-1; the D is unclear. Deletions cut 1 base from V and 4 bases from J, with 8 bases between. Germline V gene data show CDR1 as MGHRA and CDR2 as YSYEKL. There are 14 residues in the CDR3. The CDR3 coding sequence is TGCGCCAGCAGCCAAGTCCTAGAATACAATGAGCAGTTCTTC. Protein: CASSQVLEYNEQFF.

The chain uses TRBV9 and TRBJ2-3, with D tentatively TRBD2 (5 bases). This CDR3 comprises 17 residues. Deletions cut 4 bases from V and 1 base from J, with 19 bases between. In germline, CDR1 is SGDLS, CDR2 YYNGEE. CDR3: CASSHEGADRRTDTQYF. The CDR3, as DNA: TGTGCCAGCAGCCACGAAGGAGCGGACCGCCGCACAGATACGCAGTATTTT.

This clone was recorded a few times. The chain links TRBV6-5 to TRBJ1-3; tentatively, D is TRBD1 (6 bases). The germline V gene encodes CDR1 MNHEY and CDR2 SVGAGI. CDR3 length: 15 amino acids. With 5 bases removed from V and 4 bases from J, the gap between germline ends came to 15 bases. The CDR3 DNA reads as TGTGCCAGCAGTGTGACCGGGACACGCGGAAACACCATATATTTT. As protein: CASSVTGTRGNTIYF.